What follows are 15 T cell receptor beta chains derived from one specimen sequenced in a study of cytomegalovirus exposure and HLA in healthy donors. Clones were sequenced by immunoSEQ multiplex PCR, and TCRdb holds only the in-frame ones, with some missing. This sample carries about 160,000 clones, roughly 86% of them seen once, and the ten largest clones take 4% to 4.5%. Material for sequencing was PBMCs. These receptor sequences come from a man aged 18 to 35 in good health and CMV-seropositive.

The CDR3 spells CASSLGGRGNYEQYF. Written as DNA, the CDR3 is TGTGCCAGCAGCTTGGGGGGCAGGGGGAACTACGAGCAGTACTTC. The chain couples TRBV5-4 to TRBJ2-7; 7 bases are a match to TRBD1. The CDR3 length is 15 residues. The V gene end was trimmed by 0 bases and the J gene end by 3 bases; junction bases not matched to a gene: 6. Germline V lookup: CDR1 SGHNT, CDR2 YYREEE (reference sequence).

The chain combines TRBV5-6 with TRBJ1-2, with D possibly TRBD1 on 5 matching bases. Germline loops: CDR1 SGHDT, CDR2 YYEEEE. This CDR3 has 11 amino acids. The V end was cut by 7 bases, the J end by 7 bases, with 11 bases between. In nucleotides, the CDR3 is TGTGCCAGCGGGGAAACAGGTGGCTACACCTTC. This gives the protein CASGETGGYTF.

The chain recombines TRBV21-1 with TRBJ2-4; the table's TRBD2 call for D was not verified on the DNA. TRBV21-1 is a listed pseudogene. This CDR3 is 13 amino acids long. The CDR3 DNA reads as TGTGCCAGCAGCAAGTGGAGCGGACTAATTCAGTACTTC. It encodes CASSKWSGLIQYF.

This chain connects TRBV28 to TRBJ2-7; unclear D gene. This CDR3 is built from 16 residues. Trimming stripped 4 bases from V and 3 bases from J, with 19 bases between. Germline CDR1 reads MDHEN; CDR2 reads SYDVKM. CDR3 residues: CASSSYLPLVNYEQYF. CDR3 nucleotide sequence: TGTGCCAGCAGTTCCTACCTCCCATTGGTGAACTACGAGCAGTACTTC.

V and J are TRBV15 and TRBJ2-1; TRBD2 might be the D (5 bases). The V end was cut by 3 bases, the J end by 1 base, with 10 bases between. CDR3 length equals 15 residues. Germline CDR1 LNHNV, CDR2 YYDKDF (reference sequence). For the CDR3, the DNA is TGTGCCACCAGCAGCGGCCGGGATTCCTACAATGAGCAGTTCTTC. It codes for CATSSGRDSYNEQFF.

The chain is built from TRBV20-1 and TRBJ2-7; no clear D gene. Germline assignment: CDR1 DFQATT and CDR2 SNEGSKA (reference sequence). The CDR3 spans 11 residues. V was clipped by 4 bases and J by 7 bases, with 11 bases between them. The CDR3: CSATLFGEQYF. CDR3 in DNA: TGCAGTGCTACCCTCTTCGGGGAGCAGTACTTC.

The genes are TRBV13 and TRBJ2-3; TRBD2 matches at 14 bases. CDR3 size: 17 residues. From germline, CDR1 is PRHDT and CDR2 FYEKMQ (reference sequence). Unmatched junction bases numbered 7, after V lost 5 bases and J lost 3 bases. The CDR3, as DNA: TGTGCCAGCAGCCAAAGACTAGCGGGAGGGGTAACAGATACGCAGTATTTT. As protein: CASSQRLAGGVTDTQYF. Complete variable domain (other parts from reference TRBV13 and TRBJ2-3): AAGVIQSPRHLIKEKRETATLKCYPIPRHDTVYWYQQGPGQDPQFLISFYEKMQSDKGSIPDRFSAQQFSDYHSELNMSSLELGDSALYFCASSQRLAGGVTDTQYFGPGTRLTVL.

The rearrangement uses TRBV19 and TRBJ1-1; 9 bases are shared with TRBD1. Trimming removed 9 bases from V and 3 bases from J; junction bases left unmatched: 14. The CDR3 loop spans 16 amino acids. Germline V CDR1 and CDR2: LNHDA, SQIVND (reference sequence). The CDR3 loop is CASGQGRGFWDTEAFF. The DNA of the CDR3 is TGTGCCAGCGGACAGGGGCGAGGGTTTTGGGACACTGAAGCTTTCTTT.

J is TRBJ2-1 and V is TRBV27; 8 bases line up with TRBD2. Looked up from germline, CDR1 is MNHEY and CDR2 is SMNVEV (reference sequence). The CDR3 loop spans 19 amino acids. The V gene end was trimmed by 2 bases and the J gene end by 0 bases; junction bases not matched to a gene: 12. This CDR3 is CASSLLGSTSASSYNEQFF. CDR3 bases: TGTGCCAGCAGTTTACTTGGGTCGACTAGCGCGAGCTCCTACAATGAGCAGTTCTTC.

This clone was detected only once. J is TRBJ2-2 and V is TRBV5-1; maybe TRBD2 (6 bases). Germline CDR1 SGHRS, CDR2 YFSETQ. V was cut by 1 base and J by 6 bases, with 13 bases left in between. The CDR3 is made up of 15 amino acids. As DNA, the CDR3 is TGCGCCAGCAGCTTGCCCATCTCGGGAGCCGGGGAGCTGTTTTTT. Its translation is CASSLPISGAGELFF.

The chain combines TRBV7-8 with TRBJ2-7, with D possibly matching TRBD1 (5 bases). The CDR3 totals 11 residues. Trimming cost V 5 bases and J 7 bases, with 9 bases left between them. In germline, CDR1 is SGHVS, CDR2 FQNEAQ. In nucleotides, the CDR3 is TGTGCCAGCAGCCGTGACAGTGAGCAGTACTTC. Protein sequence: CASSRDSEQYF.

The chain combines TRBV5-4 with TRBJ1-2, with a weak D call TRBD1 (6 bases). The V gene lost 0 bases and the J gene lost 0 bases, with 9 bases spanning the gap. The length of the CDR3 is 15 residues. Per germline, CDR1 SGHNT and CDR2 YYREEE (reference sequence). As DNA, the CDR3 is TGTGCCAGCAGCTTGGAAGGGGGTCCTAACTATGGCTACACCTTC. This codes for CASSLEGGPNYGYTF. Together with reference TRBV5-4 and TRBJ1-2, the CDR3 gives the full variable domain: ETGVTQSPTHLIKTRGQQVTLRCSSQSGHNTVSWYQQALGQGPQFIFQYYREEENGRGNFPPRFSGLQFPNYSSELNVNALELDDSALYLCASSLEGGPNYGYTFGSGTRLTVV.

V and J are TRBV28 and TRBJ1-2; D may be TRBD1 (6 bases). Trimming left V 3 bases short and J 4 bases short, with 15 bases between. Germline values: CDR1 MDHEN, CDR2 SYDVKM. CDR3 length equals 15 residues. The CDR3 nucleotides read TGTGCCAGCAGTTTTACCCCGACAGGTCTCTATGGCTACACCTTC. Translation: CASSFTPTGLYGYTF.

The genes are TRBV6-6 and TRBJ2-7, with 9 bases aligning to TRBD2. Germline V gives CDR1 MNHNY, CDR2 SVGAGI (reference sequence). Losses at the gene ends were 4 bases for V and 2 bases for J; bases not matched to a gene: 9. The CDR3 has 16 amino acids. The CDR3 DNA reads as TGTGCCAGCAGTTCCTCCCGGGCTAGCGGGACCTACGAGCAGTACTTC. Its translation: CASSSSRASGTYEQYF.

This chain uses TRBV2 with TRBJ1-2; 9 bases match TRBD1. Losses at the gene ends were 5 bases for V and 5 bases for J; bases not matched to a gene: 3. There are 13 residues in the CDR3. Germline V gives CDR1 SNHLY, CDR2 FYNNEI. The CDR3 nucleotides are TGTGCCAGCAGTCGGGACAGGGAGTATGGCTACACCTTC. Encoded protein: CASSRDREYGYTF.